Presented here are 2 T cell receptor beta chains from one specimen sequenced in a study of long-term antiretroviral therapy in people with HIV (dated by TCRdb to 2021 to 2024). Sequencing of the TRB variable region was done with the immunoSEQ hsTCRB v3.0 assay at survey level resolution. TCRdb mirrors the immuneACCESS table, restricted to in-frame sequences. Some clones are absent from its copies; in checked studies, under half trace to an unresolved V gene, and the reason for the others is unknown. Across this sample there are 33,000 or so clones, with about 98% seen only once. The ten largest clones represent around 2% of the sample. The material was unsorted PBMCs, obtained 7.6 years after starting antiretroviral therapy. The receptors here all came from a man aged 25-45 years with HIV.

V usage is TRBV7-9 and J usage is TRBJ1-3; D not certain. This CDR3 contains 11 residues. Germline loops: CDR1 SEHNR, CDR2 FQNEAQ (reference sequence). Trimming took 5 bases from V and 11 from J, leaving 10 bases between them. DNA of the CDR3: TGTGCCAGCAGCCCCGAGAGAGCCATATATTTT. This translates into CASSPERAIYF.

The J gene is TRBJ2-5, the V gene TRBV10-2; D is possibly TRBD2 (5 bases). V was clipped by 2 bases and J by 1 base, with 14 bases between them. The CDR3 is 16 residues long. In germline, CDR1 is WSHSY, CDR2 SAAADI. CDR3 DNA sequence: TGCGCCAGCAGTGAGGGTATGGGAGTGGGCCAAGAGACCCAGTACTTC. Amino acids: CASSEGMGVGQETQYF.